The 18 T cell receptor beta chains presented below share a single source sample, sequenced in a study of T-cell memory formation after mild COVID-19. TCRdb fed the 5' RACE reads into MiXCR, producing one record per CDR3 protein. The sample yields hundreds of thousands of distinct CDR3 sequences, about a fifth seen once. Sequenced material: PBMCs or a T cell subset sorted from them (not recorded which). All receptors derive from an adult woman who had mild COVID-19 (a few samples of this study predate the infection). Cell type and time point are not known.

This clonotype was recorded a few times. V is TRBV30 and J is TRBJ1-1; unclear D gene. V was cut by 4 bases and J by 0 bases, with 9 bases left in between. The CDR3 spans 13 residues. CDR1 and CDR2 from the germline V gene are GTSNPN and SVGIG (reference sequence). The CDR3 here is CAWTLGMNTEAFF. The CDR3, as DNA: TGTGCCTGGACCTTAGGCATGAACACTGAAGCTTTCTTT.

The chain combines TRBV3-1 with TRBJ1-1; maybe TRBD1 (6 bases). Trimming left V 4 bases short and J 3 bases short, with 15 bases between. Germline CDR1 reads LGHDT; CDR2 reads YNNKEL (reference sequence). The CDR3 contains 15 residues. The CDR3 DNA is TGTGCCAGCAGCCTTTCGGACAGAGGGCACACTGAAGCTTTCTTT. It encodes CASSLSDRGHTEAFF.

This clonotype occurred a few times. The chain links TRBV7-2 to TRBJ1-1, with TRBD1 as a possible D gene (6 bases). V lost 3 bases to trimming and J lost 5 bases, with 10 bases between them. Germline CDR1 is SGHTA and CDR2 is FQGNSA. The CDR3 is 13 residues long. The DNA of the CDR3 is TGTGCCAGCAGCTTGGACAGTCGGACTGAAGCTTTCTTT. Translation: CASSLDSRTEAFF.

Only a few counts were recorded for this clonotype. This chain uses TRBV5-1 with TRBJ2-5; 7 bases are a match to TRBD2. The length of the CDR3 is 17 residues. V was clipped by 6 bases and J by 4 bases; unmatched bases: 18. The V gene's germline CDR1 is SGHRS and CDR2 YFSETQ. The CDR3 loop is CASTEQRGIGLGETQYF. DNA of the CDR3: TGCGCCAGCACCGAACAGCGGGGAATAGGTTTGGGAGAGACCCAGTACTTC. Full variable domain (remainder filled in from reference TRBV5-1 and TRBJ2-5): KAGVTQTPRYLIKTRGQQVTLSCSPISGHRSVSWYQQTPGQGLQFLFEYFSETQRNKGNFPGRFSGRQFSNSRSEMNVSTLELGDSALYLCASTEQRGIGLGETQYFGPGTRLLVL.

This clonotype was seen a few times. The gene calls are TRBV4-1 and TRBJ2-7; D unresolved. Germline V gene data show CDR1 as MGHRA and CDR2 as YSYEKL. V lost 3 bases and J 4 bases, leaving 13 bases between the germline ends. This CDR3 contains 14 residues. CDR3 sequence reads: CASSQHEKLYEQYF. The CDR3 DNA reads as TGCGCCAGCAGCCAGCACGAGAAACTTTACGAGCAGTACTTC.

The genes are TRBV20-1 and TRBJ1-5; TRBD1 is a possible D gene (5 bases). In germline, CDR1 is DFQATT, CDR2 SNEGSKA (reference sequence). Trimming cost V 2 bases and J 0 bases, with 11 bases left between them. The CDR3 has 15 residues. CDR3 region: CSARIGGNSNQPQHF. Here the CDR3 DNA reads TGCAGTGCTAGAATCGGGGGGAATAGCAATCAGCCCCAGCATTTT.

The chain is built from TRBV29-1 and TRBJ1-2, with D perhaps matching TRBD1 (5 bases). CDR3 length: 14 residues. Per the germline V gene, CDR1 is SQVTM and CDR2 is ANQGSEA. The V and J ends lost 4 bases and 4 bases respectively, with 16 bases between them. The CDR3 sequence: CSVAVQGGLYGYTF. DNA for the CDR3: TGCAGCGTTGCAGTTCAGGGAGGGCTCTATGGCTACACCTTC.

The chain joins TRBV6-2 or TRBV6-3 to TRBJ1-1; 8 nucleotides match TRBD1. Per the germline V gene, CDR1 is MNHEY and CDR2 is SVGEGT. The CDR3 extends over 13 amino acids. Trimming cost V 6 bases and J 5 bases; bases outside gene matches: 5. This chain's CDR3 is CASSPNRGTEAFF. DNA for the CDR3: TGTGCCAGCAGCCCCAACAGGGGGACTGAAGCTTTCTTT.

V and J are TRBV12-3 or TRBV12-4 and TRBJ2-2, with TRBD1 matching over 8 bases. CDR3 size: 13 residues. With 6 bases clipped from V and 6 bases from J, the junction kept 3 bases outside the gene matches. In nucleotides, the CDR3 is TGTGCCAGCAGCACAGGGGGTCCCGGGGAGCTGTTTTTT. As protein: CASSTGGPGELFF.

This clonotype was observed a handful of times. This rearrangement joins TRBV7-6 to TRBJ2-3, with 7 bases lining up with TRBD2. The CDR3 runs to 15 residues. Trimming removed 1 base from V and 5 bases from J; junction bases left unmatched: 6. Germline CDR1 and CDR2: SGHVS and FNYEAQ. The CDR3 coding sequence is TGTGCCAGCAGCTTAGAGGGAGGGCCGGTAGATACGCAGTATTTT. Its translation is CASSLEGGPVDTQYF.

This chain connects TRBV7-9 to TRBJ1-2; TRBD1 might be the D (5 bases). The CDR3 is 15 amino acids. V shed 4 bases and J shed 8 bases, with 20 bases lying between them. The germline CDR1 and CDR2 sequences are SEHNR and FQNEAQ (reference sequence). CDR3 coding DNA: TGTGCCAGCAGCTCACCCTACCAGGGATTAGGAGGCTACACCTTC. This translates into CASSSPYQGLGGYTF.

The chain employs TRBV12-3 or TRBV12-4 and TRBJ2-1, with 7 bases aligning to TRBD1. This CDR3 contains 17 residues. V shed 7 bases, J shed 5 bases, and the junction held 17 bases outside the gene matches. CDR3 DNA sequence: TGTGCCAGCAAATCGCAATTTGGGGACAGAAAGAACAATGAGCAGTTCTTC. Its protein is CASKSQFGDRKNNEQFF.

This clonotype was seen once. The rearrangement links TRBV11-2 to TRBJ2-7, with 10 positions matching TRBD1. This CDR3 is built from 16 residues. Germline assignment: CDR1 SGHAT and CDR2 FQNNGV. J gave up 5 bases and V 5 bases, and 12 bases lay outside the gene matches. The CDR3 DNA sequence: TGTGCCAGCAGCCTCCCGACAGGGGGCAAAGTAGACGAGCAGTACTTC. Protein: CASSLPTGGKVDEQYF.

V and J are TRBV5-8 and TRBJ1-2, with D possibly being TRBD1 (6 bases). The germline V and J ends were trimmed by 0 bases and 12 bases, with 15 bases remaining between them. CDR3 size: 13 residues. CDR1 is SGHTS, CDR2 YDEGEE, per germline. The CDR3, as DNA: TGTGCCAGCAGCTTGGCCCATCACAGGGATCACACCTTC. Translated: CASSLAHHRDHTF.

The chain combines TRBV5-1 with TRBJ2-7; the match to TRBD2 covers 9 bases. The CDR3 has 16 amino acids. With V trimmed by 7 bases and J by 5 bases, 16 bases remained unmatched. Germline V gene sequence: CDR1 SGHRS, CDR2 YFSETQ. In DNA, the CDR3 is TGCGCCAGCCGGTCGGGATGGCTAGCGGGATCGGACGAGCAGTACTTC. Amino acid sequence: CASRSGWLAGSDEQYF.

This clonotype has ten or more counts. This chain uses TRBV19 with TRBJ1-1, with 8 bases aligning to TRBD1. The ends lost 9 bases at V and 7 bases at J; junction bases unmatched: 10. Per the germline V gene, CDR1 is LNHDA and CDR2 is SQIVND (reference sequence). CDR3 length: 13 residues. The CDR3 DNA reads as TGTGCCAGCGGGAGGACAGGGAAGAGTGAAGCTTTCTTT. Translation gives CASGRTGKSEAFF.

This clonotype was counted at least ten times. The chain uses TRBV28 and TRBJ2-7; 12 bases agree with TRBD2. Trimming removed 3 bases from V and 3 bases from J; junction bases left unmatched: 12. There are 18 residues in the CDR3. Germline CDR1 is MDHEN and CDR2 is SYDVKM. The CDR3 DNA sequence: TGTGCCAGCAGTTTGGGCCCCCCGGGACTAGCGGGCCGCTACGAGCAGTACTTC. It yields the protein CASSLGPPGLAGRYEQYF.

The chain has TRBV11-2 and TRBJ2-3; D may be TRBD2 (6 bases). The ends were cut back, 2 bases at V and 0 bases at J, with 15 bases in the middle. The CDR3 sequence is 17 residues long. CDR1 and CDR2 (germline): SGHAT, FQNNGV. CDR3 sequence: CASSLRASGVSTDTQYF. Written as DNA, the CDR3 is TGTGCCAGCAGCTTAAGAGCATCGGGGGTAAGCACAGATACGCAGTATTTT.